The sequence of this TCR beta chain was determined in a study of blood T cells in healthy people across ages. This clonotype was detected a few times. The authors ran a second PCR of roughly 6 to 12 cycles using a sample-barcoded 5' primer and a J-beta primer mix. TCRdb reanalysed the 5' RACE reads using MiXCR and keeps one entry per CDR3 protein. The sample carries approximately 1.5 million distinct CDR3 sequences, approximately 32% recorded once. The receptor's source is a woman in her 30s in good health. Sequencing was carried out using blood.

This CDR3 reads CASSPDGQGREKLFF. CDR3 sequence (DNA): TGCGCCAGCAGCCCAGATGGACAGGGTCGCGAAAAACTGTTTTTT. This sequence joins TRBV4-1 and TRBJ1-4; 8 bases match TRBD1. Per the germline V gene, CDR1 is MGHRA and CDR2 is YSYEKL. This CDR3 is 15 amino acids long. The trim removed 4 bases at V and 8 bases at J, leaving 9 bases unmatched.